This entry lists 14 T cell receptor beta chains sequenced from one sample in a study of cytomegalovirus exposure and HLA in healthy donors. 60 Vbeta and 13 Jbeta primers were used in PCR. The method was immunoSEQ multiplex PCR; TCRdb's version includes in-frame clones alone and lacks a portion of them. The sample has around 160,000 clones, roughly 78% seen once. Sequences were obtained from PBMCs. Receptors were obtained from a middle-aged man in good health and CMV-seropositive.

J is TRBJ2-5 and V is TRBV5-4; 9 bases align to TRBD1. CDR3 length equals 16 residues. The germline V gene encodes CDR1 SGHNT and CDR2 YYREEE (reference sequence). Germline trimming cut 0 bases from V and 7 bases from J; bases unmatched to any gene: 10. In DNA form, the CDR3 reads TGTGCCAGCAGCTTGGTCGGACAGGGGCCCGCGTCGACCCAGTACTTC. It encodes CASSLVGQGPASTQYF.

CDR3 loop: CANSRDHYNGGQFF. DNA of the CDR3: TGTGCCAACAGCCGGGACCACTACAACGGGGGGCAGTTCTTC. The rearrangement uses TRBV2 and TRBJ2-1; maybe TRBD2 (6 bases). V lost 10 bases and J lost 12, with 25 bases in between. This CDR3 spans 14 amino acids. Germline lookup yields CDR1 SNHLY and CDR2 FYNNEI.

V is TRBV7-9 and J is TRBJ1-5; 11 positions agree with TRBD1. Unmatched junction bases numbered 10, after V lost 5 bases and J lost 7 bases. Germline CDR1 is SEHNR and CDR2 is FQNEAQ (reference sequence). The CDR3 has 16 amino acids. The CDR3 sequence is CASSPSGTGGGQPQHF. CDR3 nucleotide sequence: TGTGCCAGCAGCCCATCCGGGACAGGGGGTGGACAGCCCCAGCATTTT.

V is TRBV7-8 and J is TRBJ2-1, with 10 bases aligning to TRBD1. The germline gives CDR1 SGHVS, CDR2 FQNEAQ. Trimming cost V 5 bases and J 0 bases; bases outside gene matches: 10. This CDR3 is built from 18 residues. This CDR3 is CASSLVWTGGSSYNEQFF. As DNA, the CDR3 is TGTGCCAGCAGCCTCGTTTGGACAGGGGGAAGCTCCTACAATGAGCAGTTCTTC.

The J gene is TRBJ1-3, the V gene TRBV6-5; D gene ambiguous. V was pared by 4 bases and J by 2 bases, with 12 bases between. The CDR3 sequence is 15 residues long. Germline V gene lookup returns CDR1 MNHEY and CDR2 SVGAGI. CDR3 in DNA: TGTGCCAGCAGTTCCCCCTCGAGTGCTGGAAACACCATATATTTT. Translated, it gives CASSSPSSAGNTIYF.

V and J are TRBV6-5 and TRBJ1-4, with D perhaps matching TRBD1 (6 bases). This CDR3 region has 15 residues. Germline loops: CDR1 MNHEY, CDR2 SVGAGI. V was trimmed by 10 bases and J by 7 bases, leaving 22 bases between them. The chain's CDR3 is CATAAQGPRGEKLFF. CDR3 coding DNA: TGTGCCACGGCAGCTCAGGGGCCACGCGGTGAAAAACTGTTTTTT.

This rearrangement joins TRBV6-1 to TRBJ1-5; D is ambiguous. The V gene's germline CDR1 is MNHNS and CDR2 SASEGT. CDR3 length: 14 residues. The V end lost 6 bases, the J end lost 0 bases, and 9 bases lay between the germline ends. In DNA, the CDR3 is TGTGCCAGCAGCCTGACACGTAGCAATCAGCCCCAGCATTTT. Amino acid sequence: CASSLTRSNQPQHF.

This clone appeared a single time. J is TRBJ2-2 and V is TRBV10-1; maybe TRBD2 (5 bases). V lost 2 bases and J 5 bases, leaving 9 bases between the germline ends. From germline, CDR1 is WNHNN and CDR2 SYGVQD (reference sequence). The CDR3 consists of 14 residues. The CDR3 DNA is TGCGCCAGCAGTGAGCGATGGGAGACCGGGGAGCTGTTTTTT. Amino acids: CASSERWETGELFF.

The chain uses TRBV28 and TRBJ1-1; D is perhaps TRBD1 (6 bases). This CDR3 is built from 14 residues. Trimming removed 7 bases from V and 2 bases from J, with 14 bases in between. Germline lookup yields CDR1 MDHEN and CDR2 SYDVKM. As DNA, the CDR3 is TGTGCCAGCATCCTACAGGGATCAAACACTGAAGCTTTCTTT. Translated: CASILQGSNTEAFF.

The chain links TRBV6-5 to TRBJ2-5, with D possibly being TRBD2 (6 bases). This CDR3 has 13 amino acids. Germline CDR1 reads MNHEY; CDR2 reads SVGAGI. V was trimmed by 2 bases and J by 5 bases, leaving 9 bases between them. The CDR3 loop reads CASSYAGSETQYF. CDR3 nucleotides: TGTGCCAGCAGTTACGCGGGATCTGAGACCCAGTACTTC.

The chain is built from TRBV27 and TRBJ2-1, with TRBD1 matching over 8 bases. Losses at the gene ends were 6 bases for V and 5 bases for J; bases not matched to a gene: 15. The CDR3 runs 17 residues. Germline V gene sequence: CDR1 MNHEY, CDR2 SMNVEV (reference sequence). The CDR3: CASSWRTGSLIDNEQFF. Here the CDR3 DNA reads TGTGCCAGCAGCTGGAGGACAGGGTCATTGATAGACAATGAGCAGTTCTTC.

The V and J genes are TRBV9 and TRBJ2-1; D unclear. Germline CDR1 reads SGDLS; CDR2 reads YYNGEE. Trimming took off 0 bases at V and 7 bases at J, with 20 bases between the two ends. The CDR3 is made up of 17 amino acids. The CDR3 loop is CASSVGSLPAGLNEQFF. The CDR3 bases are TGTGCCAGCAGCGTAGGGTCCCTGCCCGCCGGTTTGAATGAGCAGTTCTTC.

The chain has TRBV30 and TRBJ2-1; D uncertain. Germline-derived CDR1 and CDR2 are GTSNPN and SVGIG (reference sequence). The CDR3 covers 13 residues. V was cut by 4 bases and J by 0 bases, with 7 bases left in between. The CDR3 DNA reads TGTGCCTGGATTCCCAGCTCCTACAATGAGCAGTTCTTC. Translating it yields CAWIPSSYNEQFF.

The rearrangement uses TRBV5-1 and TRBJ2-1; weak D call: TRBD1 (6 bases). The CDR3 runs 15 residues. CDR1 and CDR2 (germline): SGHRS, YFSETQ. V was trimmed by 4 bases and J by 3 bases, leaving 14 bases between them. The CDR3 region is CASSPGVGGYNEQFF. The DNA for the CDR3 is TGCGCCAGCAGCCCAGGGGTAGGGGGCTACAATGAGCAGTTCTTC.